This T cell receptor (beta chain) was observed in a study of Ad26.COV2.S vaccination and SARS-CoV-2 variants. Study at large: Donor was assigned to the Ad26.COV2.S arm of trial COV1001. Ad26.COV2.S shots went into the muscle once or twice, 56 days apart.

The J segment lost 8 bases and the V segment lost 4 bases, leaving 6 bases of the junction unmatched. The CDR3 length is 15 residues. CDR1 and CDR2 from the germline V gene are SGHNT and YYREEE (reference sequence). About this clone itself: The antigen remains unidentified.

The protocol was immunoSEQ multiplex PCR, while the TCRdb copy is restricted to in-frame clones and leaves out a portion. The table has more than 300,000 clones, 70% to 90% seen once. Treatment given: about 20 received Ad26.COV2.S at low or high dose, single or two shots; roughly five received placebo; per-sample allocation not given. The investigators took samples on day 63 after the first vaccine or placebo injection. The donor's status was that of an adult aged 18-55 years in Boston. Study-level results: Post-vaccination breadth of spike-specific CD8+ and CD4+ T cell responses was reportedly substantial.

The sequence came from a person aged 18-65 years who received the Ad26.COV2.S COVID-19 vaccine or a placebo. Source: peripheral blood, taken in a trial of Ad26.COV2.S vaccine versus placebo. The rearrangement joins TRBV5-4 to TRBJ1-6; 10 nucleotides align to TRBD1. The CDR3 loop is CASSRSGTGDSPLHF. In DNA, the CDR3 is TGTGCCAGCAGCCGCTCCGGGACAGGGGATTCACCCCTCCACTTT.